This is a list of T cell receptor beta chains from one sample in a study of shared clonotypes between healthy human individuals. Profiled with immunoSEQ multiplex PCR; TCRdb holds only in-frame clones, not every one. The repertoire holds millions of clones, around nine tenths seen once, with 0.13% to 0.15% in the top ten. The material sequenced was naive CD4+ T cells sorted from blood. These receptors were obtained from a man between 18 and 35 years old in good health. CDR3s include the opening cysteine and the closing phenylalanine or tryptophan. D genes are given only for firm matches. Rows may omit the clone size; those that give it use once, few, many or a size class.

j_call v_call clone_size d_call cdr3_nt cdr3_aa
TRBJ2-7 TRBV15 . . TGTGCCACCAGCAGAGAGGGGCTGGGACCCCCTTGGGACGAGCAGTACTTC CATSREGLGPPWDEQYF
TRBJ2-2 TRBV9 . TRBD2 TGTGCCAGCAGCAGACTAGCGGGAAACACCGGGGAGCTGTTTTTT CASSRLAGNTGELFF
TRBJ1-2 TRBV4-1 once TRBD1 TGCGCCAGCAGCCAAGCGACAGGGGGAAACTATGGCTACACCTTC CASSQATGGNYGYTF
TRBJ1-2 TRBV14 once . TGTGCCAGCAGCCAAGGACCGAACTATGGCTACACCTTC CASSQGPNYGYTF
TRBJ1-1 TRBV6-6 . TRBD1 TGTGCCAGCACTTCAGGACAGGGGCGTATCTCTTTCTTT CASTSGQGRISFF
TRBJ1-5 TRBV4-1 . . TGCGCCAGCAGCCAAGATTTTACGGTTTCCGGCAATCAGCCCCAGCATTTT CASSQDFTVSGNQPQHF
TRBJ1-3 TRBV10-3 once . TGTGCCACCCTGCGGGGGTCCTCCTCTGGAAACACCATATATTTT CATLRGSSSGNTIYF
TRBJ2-7 TRBV5-6 . . TGTGCCAGCAGCTTGGTACTGGCACTGGCCTCCGAGCAGTACTTC CASSLVLALASEQYF
TRBJ2-6 TRBV25-1 . . TGTGCCAGCAAAGGCGACTCTGGGGCCAACGTCCTGACTTTC CASKGDSGANVLTF
TRBJ1-2 TRBV5-1 . . TGCGCCAGCAGCTCTATGTTGGACTATGGCTACACCTTC CASSSMLDYGYTF
TRBJ2-7 TRBV2 few . TGTGCCAGCAGTGGGGACTCCTACGAGCAGTACTTC CASSGDSYEQYF
TRBJ2-3 TRBV10-3 . . TGTGCCATCAGGGCTGGGGGACCAGATACGCAGTATTTT CAIRAGGPDTQYF
TRBJ2-5 TRBV5-6 . TRBD2 TGTGCCAGCAGCGATCAGGGACTAGATTATGGAGAGACCCAGTACTTC CASSDQGLDYGETQYF
TRBJ1-3 TRBV27 . . TGTGCCAGCAGTTTGCGGGAGGGGGACGGCTTATATTTT CASSLREGDGLYF
TRBJ2-5 TRBV28 . . TGTGCCAGCAGTTTCGGGTCCCGAACCGATTATGAGACCCAGTACTTC CASSFGSRTDYETQYF
TRBJ1-2 TRBV5-4 . TRBD1 TGTGCCAGCAGCCCTGCAGGGGGCAATTTCGATGGCTACACCTTC CASSPAGGNFDGYTF
TRBJ2-3 TRBV9 . . TGTGCCAGCAGCGATCAGCCGTTGTCCCAGACAGATACGCAGTATTTT CASSDQPLSQTDTQYF
TRBJ1-3 TRBV19 . TRBD1 TGTGCCAGTAGCACGACAGGGGCCGGAAACACCATATATTTT CASSTTGAGNTIYF
TRBJ1-3 TRBV6-5 once . TGTGCCAGCAGTCTGGGCGGGGCTGGAAACACCATATATTTT CASSLGGAGNTIYF
TRBJ2-7 TRBV5-5 . TRBD2 TGTGCCAGCAGCTTTCCTAGCGGTTACGAGCAGTACTTC CASSFPSGYEQYF
TRBJ2-3 TRBV10-3 . . TGTGCCATCAGACTTGCGGACCCACATACGCAGTATTTT CAIRLADPHTQYF
TRBJ1-4 TRBV30 . TRBD1 TGTGCCTGGAGTGTCTCAGGACAGGGTTTCCGTGAAAAACTGTTTTTT CAWSVSGQGFREKLFF
TRBJ1-4 TRBV25-1 . . TGTGCCAGCAGTGGTCGGGGGCAGAGGAATGAAAAACTGTTTTTT CASSGRGQRNEKLFF
TRBJ2-7 TRBV28 . . TGTGCCAGCAGTTTAATTCCAGGGTGGATCGCCTACGAGCAGTACTTC CASSLIPGWIAYEQYF
TRBJ2-7 TRBV10-3 . TRBD1 TGTGCCATCAGTGAGTCTACAGGGGGCTACGAGCAGTACTTC CAISESTGGYEQYF
TRBJ2-2 TRBV4-1 once . TGCGCCAGCAGCCCTCCGGCCGGGGAGCTGTTTTTT CASSPPAGELFF
TRBJ2-1 TRBV7-9 . . TGTGCCAGCATCTTGACTCCGGGGTACAATGAGCAGTTCTTC CASILTPGYNEQFF
TRBJ2-1 TRBV10-2 once . TGCGCCAGCAGTGAAGATAGTCTGGTCAATGAGCAGTTCTTC CASSEDSLVNEQFF
TRBJ2-2 TRBV12-5 few . TGTGCTAGTGGTTTGGTAGCCACCGGGGAGCTGTTTTTT CASGLVATGELFF
TRBJ1-1 TRBV5-1 . . TGCGCCAGCAGCAAAGATTCTCTGGGGGCGAGGGCTGAAGCTTTCTTT CASSKDSLGARAEAFF
TRBJ2-7 TRBV7-9 . TRBD1 TGTGCCAGCAGCCCCTGGGACAGAGTCTACGAGCAGTACTTC CASSPWDRVYEQYF
TRBJ1-5 TRBV7-9 . . TGTGCCAGCAGCTTAGGTAGCGATCAGCCCCAGCATTTT CASSLGSDQPQHF
TRBJ2-7 TRBV2 few . TGTGCCAGCAGTGAGTGGGAGCAGTACTTC CASSEWEQYF
TRBJ2-3 TRBV10-3 . TRBD2 TGTGCCATCAGCCGGACTAGCGGGGGGCCAGATACGCAGTATTTT CAISRTSGGPDTQYF
TRBJ2-7 TRBV2 . . TGTGCCAGCAGTGAGGAGGTTATCCCTAGCTCCTACGAGCAGTACTTC CASSEEVIPSSYEQYF
TRBJ2-7 TRBV27 . . TGTGCCAGCAGTGGCCTGGCCGGGAGCTCCTACGAGCAGTACTTC CASSGLAGSSYEQYF
TRBJ2-7 TRBV10-2 . TRBD1 TGCGCCAGCAGTGAGACACAGGGGGCGGGGTACTTC CASSETQGAGYF
TRBJ2-1 TRBV2 . TRBD1 TGTGCCAGCATTCTGGACAGGCTCTACAATGAGCAGTTCTTC CASILDRLYNEQFF
TRBJ2-7 TRBV4-3 . . TGCGCCAGCAGCCAAAACCCAACAGGAAGCGAGCAGTACTTC CASSQNPTGSEQYF
TRBJ1-4 TRBV5-4 . TRBD1 TGTGCCAGCAGCTCCTCCCCGGGACAGGGTTTTGAAAAACTGTTTTTT CASSSSPGQGFEKLFF
TRBJ2-3 TRBV5-1 . . TGCGCCAGCAGCTTGTCGGGTGGGGGAGATACGCAGTATTTT CASSLSGGGDTQYF
TRBJ1-1 TRBV5-1 . . TGCGCCAGCAGCTCCGGACCTATGAACACTGAAGCTTTCTTT CASSSGPMNTEAFF
TRBJ2-1 TRBV7-3 once . TGTGCCAGCAGCTTCGAAGATTACAATGAGCAGTTCTTC CASSFEDYNEQFF
TRBJ1-2 TRBV15 . TRBD1 TGTGCCACCAGCAGAGGGGACAGCTATGGCTACACCTTC CATSRGDSYGYTF
TRBJ2-2 TRBV5-1 once . TGCGCCAGCAGCTTGGCAGGACAAGACACCGGGGAGCTGTTTTTT CASSLAGQDTGELFF
TRBJ1-3 TRBV5-4 . . TGTGCCAGCAGTCCTACCGGGACGGCAGGAAACACCATATATTTT CASSPTGTAGNTIYF
TRBJ2-7 TRBV7-8 . TRBD2 TGTGCCAGCAGCTTAGGCTATACAGATCAGACTAGCGGGAGCTCATCCTACGAGCAGTACTTC CASSLGYTDQTSGSSSYEQYF
TRBJ2-2 TRBV18 . . TGTGCCAGCTCACCTACACAGCTAATTAACACCGGGGAGCTGTTTTTT CASSPTQLINTGELFF
TRBJ2-7 TRBV19 . . TGTGCCAGTAGTATAGATCCGACCTTATTCGAGCAGTACTTC CASSIDPTLFEQYF
TRBJ2-5 TRBV5-3 . TRBD1 TGTGCCAGAAGCCCCCGGGACAGGGGCAGAGAGACCCAGTACTTC CARSPRDRGRETQYF
TRBJ2-1 TRBV2 . . TGTGCCAGCCGGGGACTTTACAATGAGCAGTTCTTC CASRGLYNEQFF
TRBJ2-1 TRBV2 . TRBD1 TGTGCCAGCTCGACAGGGCACAATGAGCAGTTCTTC CASSTGHNEQFF
TRBJ1-5 TRBV6-1 . TRBD1 TGTGCCAGCAGATGGGGACAGGGTGCTCAGCCCCAGCATTTT CASRWGQGAQPQHF